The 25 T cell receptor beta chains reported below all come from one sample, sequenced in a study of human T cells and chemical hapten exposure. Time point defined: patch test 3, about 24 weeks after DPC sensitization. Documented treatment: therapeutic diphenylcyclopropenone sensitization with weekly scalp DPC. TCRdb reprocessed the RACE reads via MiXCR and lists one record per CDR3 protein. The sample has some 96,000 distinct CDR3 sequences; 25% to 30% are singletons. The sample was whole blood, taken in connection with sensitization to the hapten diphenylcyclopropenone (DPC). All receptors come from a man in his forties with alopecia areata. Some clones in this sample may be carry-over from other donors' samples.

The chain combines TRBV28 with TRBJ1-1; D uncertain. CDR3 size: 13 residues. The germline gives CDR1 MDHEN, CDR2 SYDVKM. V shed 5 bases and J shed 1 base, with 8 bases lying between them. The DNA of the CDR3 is TGTGCCAGCAGTCGGGTTCCGAACACTGAAGCTTTCTTT. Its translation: CASSRVPNTEAFF.

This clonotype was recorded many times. The CDR3 spells CSAPPGSSTDTQYF. The CDR3 region has the DNA TGCAGTGCACCTCCGGGGTCTAGCACAGATACGCAGTATTTT. The rearrangement links TRBV20-1 to TRBJ2-3, with D tentatively TRBD2 (5 bases). The CDR3 sequence is 14 residues long. Germline CDR1 reads DFQATT; CDR2 reads SNEGSKA (reference sequence). V lost 6 bases and J lost 0, with 13 bases in between.

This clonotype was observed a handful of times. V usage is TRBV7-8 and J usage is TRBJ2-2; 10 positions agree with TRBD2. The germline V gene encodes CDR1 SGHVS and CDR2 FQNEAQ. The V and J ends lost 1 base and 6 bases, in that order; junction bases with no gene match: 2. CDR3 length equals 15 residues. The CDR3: CASSLVGLASGELFF. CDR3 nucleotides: TGTGCCAGCAGCTTAGTGGGACTAGCGTCCGGGGAGCTGTTTTTT.

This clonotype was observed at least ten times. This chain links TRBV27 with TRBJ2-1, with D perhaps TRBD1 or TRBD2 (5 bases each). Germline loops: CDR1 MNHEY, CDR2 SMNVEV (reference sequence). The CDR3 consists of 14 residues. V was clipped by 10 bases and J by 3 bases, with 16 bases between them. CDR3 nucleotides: TGTGCCACATCGTGGGGTGGGGGCTACAATGAGCAGTTCTTC. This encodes CATSWGGGYNEQFF.

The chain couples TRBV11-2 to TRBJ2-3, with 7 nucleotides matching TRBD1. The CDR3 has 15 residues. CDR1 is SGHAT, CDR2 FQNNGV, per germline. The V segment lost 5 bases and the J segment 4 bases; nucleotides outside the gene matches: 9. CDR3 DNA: TGTGCCAGCAGCCAGGGACAGTTTAGTGCAGATACGCAGTATTTT. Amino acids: CASSQGQFSADTQYF. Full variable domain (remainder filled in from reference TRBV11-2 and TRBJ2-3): EAGVAQSPRYKIIEKRQSVAFWCNPISGHATLYWYQQILGQGPKLLIQFQNNGVVDDSQLPKDRFSAERLKGVDSTLKIQPAKLEDSAVYLCASSQGQFSADTQYFGPGTRLTVL.

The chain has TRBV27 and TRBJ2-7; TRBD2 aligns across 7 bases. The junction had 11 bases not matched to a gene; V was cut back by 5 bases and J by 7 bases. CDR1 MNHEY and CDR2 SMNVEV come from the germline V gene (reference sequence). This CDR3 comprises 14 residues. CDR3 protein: CASSRPGTTLEQYF. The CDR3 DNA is TGTGCCAGCAGTAGGCCGGGGACTACGTTGGAGCAGTACTTC.

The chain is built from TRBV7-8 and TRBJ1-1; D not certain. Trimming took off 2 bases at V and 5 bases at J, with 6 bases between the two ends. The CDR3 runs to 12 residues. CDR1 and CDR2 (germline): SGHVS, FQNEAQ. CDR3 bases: TGTGCCAGCAGCTTAATTGTTACTGAAGCTTTCTTT. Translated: CASSLIVTEAFF.

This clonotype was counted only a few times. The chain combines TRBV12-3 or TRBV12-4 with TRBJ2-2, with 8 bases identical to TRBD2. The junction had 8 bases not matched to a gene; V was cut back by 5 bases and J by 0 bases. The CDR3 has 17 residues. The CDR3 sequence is CASSLGLGLANTGELFF. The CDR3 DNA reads TGTGCCAGCAGTCTAGGTTTGGGACTAGCGAACACCGGGGAGCTGTTTTTT.

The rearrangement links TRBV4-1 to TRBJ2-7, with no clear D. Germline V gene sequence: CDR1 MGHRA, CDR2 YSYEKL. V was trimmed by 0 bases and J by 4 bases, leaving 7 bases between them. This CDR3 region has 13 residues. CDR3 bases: TGCGCCAGCAGCCAAGAGGAGCAGTACGAGCAGTACTTC. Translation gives CASSQEEQYEQYF.

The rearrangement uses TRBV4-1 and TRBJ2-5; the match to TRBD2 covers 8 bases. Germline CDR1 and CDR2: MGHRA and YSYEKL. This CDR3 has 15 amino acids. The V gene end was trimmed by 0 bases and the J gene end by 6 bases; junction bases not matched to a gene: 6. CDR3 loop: CASSQDAGGAKTQYF. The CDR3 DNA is TGCGCCAGCAGCCAAGATGCGGGGGGCGCGAAGACCCAGTACTTC.

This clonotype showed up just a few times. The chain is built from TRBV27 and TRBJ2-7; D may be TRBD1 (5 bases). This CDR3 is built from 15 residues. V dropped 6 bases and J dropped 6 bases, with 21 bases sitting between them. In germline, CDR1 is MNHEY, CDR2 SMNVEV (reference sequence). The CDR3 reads CASSSPWGGPLEQYF. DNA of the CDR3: TGTGCCAGCAGCTCCCCCTGGGGCGGTCCTCTCGAGCAGTACTTC.

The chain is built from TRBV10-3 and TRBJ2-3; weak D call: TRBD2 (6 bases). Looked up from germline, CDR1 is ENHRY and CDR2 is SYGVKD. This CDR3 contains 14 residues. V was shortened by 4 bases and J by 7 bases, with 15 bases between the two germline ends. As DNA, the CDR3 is TGTGCCATCAGTGGTTCCGGGAGTGGGTATACGCAGTATTTT. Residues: CAISGSGSGYTQYF.

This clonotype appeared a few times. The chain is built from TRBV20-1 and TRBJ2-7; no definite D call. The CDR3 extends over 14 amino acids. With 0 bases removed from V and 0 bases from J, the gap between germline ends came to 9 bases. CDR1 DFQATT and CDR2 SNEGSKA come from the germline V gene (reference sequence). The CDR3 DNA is TGCAGTGCTAGAGATCAGTCAGCCTCCTACGAGCAGTACTTC. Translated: CSARDQSASYEQYF.

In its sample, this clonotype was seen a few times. CDR3 protein: CASSYSRQDTDTQYF. CDR3 sequence (DNA): TGTGCCAGCAGTTACTCGAGGCAGGACACAGATACGCAGTATTTT. The chain is built from TRBV6-6 and TRBJ2-3; unclear D gene. This CDR3 region has 15 residues. Germline assignment: CDR1 MNHNY and CDR2 SVGAGI (reference sequence). Trimming shortened V by 0 bases and J by 2 bases, and 9 bases separated the two germline ends.

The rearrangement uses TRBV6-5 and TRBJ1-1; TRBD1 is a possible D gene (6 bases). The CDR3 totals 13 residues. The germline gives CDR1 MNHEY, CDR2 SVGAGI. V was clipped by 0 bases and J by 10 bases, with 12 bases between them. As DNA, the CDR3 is TGTGCCAGCAGTTACTCGAACAGGGCCGGAGCTTTCTTT. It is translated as CASSYSNRAGAFF.

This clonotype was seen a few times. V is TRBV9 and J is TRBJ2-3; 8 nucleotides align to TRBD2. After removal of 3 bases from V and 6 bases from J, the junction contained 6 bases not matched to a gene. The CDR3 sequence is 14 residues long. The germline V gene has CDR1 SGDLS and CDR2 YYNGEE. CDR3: CASSAGLAEDTQYF. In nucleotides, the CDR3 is TGTGCCAGCAGCGCCGGACTAGCAGAGGATACGCAGTATTTT.

CDR3 sequence: CASSYSKSYNEQFF. CDR3 nucleotides: TGTGCCAGCAGTTACTCGAAGAGCTACAATGAGCAGTTCTTC. V usage is TRBV6-5 and J usage is TRBJ2-1; no reliable D call. Germline V gene data show CDR1 as MNHEY and CDR2 as SVGAGI. The CDR3 length is 14 residues. The V end was cut by 0 bases, the J end by 3 bases, with 6 bases between.

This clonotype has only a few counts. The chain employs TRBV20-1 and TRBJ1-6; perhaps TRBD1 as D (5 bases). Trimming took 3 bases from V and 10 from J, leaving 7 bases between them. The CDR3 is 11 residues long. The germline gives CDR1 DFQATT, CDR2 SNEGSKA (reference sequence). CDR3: CSASRDSPLHF. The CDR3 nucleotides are TGCAGTGCTAGTAGGGACTCACCCCTCCACTTT.

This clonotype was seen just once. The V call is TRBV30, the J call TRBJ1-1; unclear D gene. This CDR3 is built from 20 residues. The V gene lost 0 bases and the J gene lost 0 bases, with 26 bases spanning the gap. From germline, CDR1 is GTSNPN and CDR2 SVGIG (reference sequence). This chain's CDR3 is CAWSVLPGRITVPMNTEAFF. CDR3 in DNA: TGTGCCTGGAGTGTACTCCCGGGTCGGATAACAGTTCCCATGAACACTGAAGCTTTCTTT.

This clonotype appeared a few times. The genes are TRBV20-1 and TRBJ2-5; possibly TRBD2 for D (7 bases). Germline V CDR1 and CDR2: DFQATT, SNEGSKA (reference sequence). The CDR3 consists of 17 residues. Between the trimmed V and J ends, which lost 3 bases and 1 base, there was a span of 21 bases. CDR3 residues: CSASGGIGGGSQETQYF. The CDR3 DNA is TGCAGTGCTAGCGGGGGAATTGGCGGGGGCTCCCAAGAGACCCAGTACTTC.

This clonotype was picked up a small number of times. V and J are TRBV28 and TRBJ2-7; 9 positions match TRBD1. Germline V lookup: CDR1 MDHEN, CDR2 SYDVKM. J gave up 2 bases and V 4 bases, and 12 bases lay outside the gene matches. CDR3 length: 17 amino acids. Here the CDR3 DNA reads TGTGCCAGCAGTTCTTATACAGGGGGCCGGAACACCTACGAGCAGTACTTC. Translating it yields CASSSYTGGRNTYEQYF.

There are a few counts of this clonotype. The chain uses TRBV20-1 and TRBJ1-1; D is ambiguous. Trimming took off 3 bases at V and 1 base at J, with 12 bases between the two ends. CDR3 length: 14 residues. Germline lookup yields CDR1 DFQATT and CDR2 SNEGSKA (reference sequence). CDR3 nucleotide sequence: TGCAGTGCTAGGGAGGTTGGAGGGAACACTGAAGCTTTCTTT. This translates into CSAREVGGNTEAFF.

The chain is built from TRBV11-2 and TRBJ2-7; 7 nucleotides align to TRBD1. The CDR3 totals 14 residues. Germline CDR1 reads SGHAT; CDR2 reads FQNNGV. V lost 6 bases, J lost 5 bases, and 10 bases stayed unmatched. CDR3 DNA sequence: TGTGCCAGCAGGATGGCACCGACAGGGAACGAGCAGTACTTC. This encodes CASRMAPTGNEQYF. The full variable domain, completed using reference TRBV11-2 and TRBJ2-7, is EAGVAQSPRYKIIEKRQSVAFWCNPISGHATLYWYQQILGQGPKLLIQFQNNGVVDDSQLPKDRFSAERLKGVDSTLKIQPAKLEDSAVYLCASRMAPTGNEQYFGPGTRLTVT.

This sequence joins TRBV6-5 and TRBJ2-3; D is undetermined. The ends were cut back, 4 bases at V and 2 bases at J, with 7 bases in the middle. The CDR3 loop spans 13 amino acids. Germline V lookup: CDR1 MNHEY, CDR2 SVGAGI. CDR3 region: CASSSLDTDTQYF. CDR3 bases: TGTGCCAGCAGTTCCCTGGACACAGATACGCAGTATTTT.

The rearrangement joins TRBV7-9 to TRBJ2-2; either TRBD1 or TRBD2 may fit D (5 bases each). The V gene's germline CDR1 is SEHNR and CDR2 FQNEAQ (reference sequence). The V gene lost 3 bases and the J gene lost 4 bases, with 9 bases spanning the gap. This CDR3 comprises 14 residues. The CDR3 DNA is TGTGCCAGCAGCTTCGGGACGGGCACCGGGGAGCTGTTTTTT. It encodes CASSFGTGTGELFF.